Listed below are T cell receptor beta chains from one sample, sequenced in a study of tumor and adjacent non-tumor tissue in lung cancer. TCRdb recomputed calls from the multiplex PCR reads with MiXCR, one row per CDR3 protein. The sample lists about 67,000 distinct CDR3 sequences; about 77% were seen once. Specimen: distant non-tumor lung tissue. The source of these receptors is a man aged 60 to 69 with non-small cell lung cancer. Both conserved end residues are part of each CDR3. The order of the fields is CDR3 protein, CDR3 DNA, V gene, CDR3 length, D gene, clone size, J gene. The D gene is left open where the match is weak. The size entry is marked missing in some rows and otherwise reads once, few, many or a size class.

cdr3_aa: CSSSFGGTSSTDTRYF; cdr3_nt: TGTTCCAGCAGCTTCGGGGGGACCTCTAGCACAGATACGCGGTATTTT; v_call: TRBV11-3; cdr3_length: 16; d_call: TRBD2; clone_size: .; j_call: TRBJ2-3
cdr3_aa: CASRPGAGNSPLHF; cdr3_nt: TGCGCCAGCAGGCCAGGGGCGGGAAATTCACCCCTCCACTTT; v_call: TRBV5-1; cdr3_length: 14; d_call: .; clone_size: .; j_call: TRBJ1-6
cdr3_aa: CASSSQGGNERFF; cdr3_nt: TGTGCCAGCAGCTCACAAGGAGGGAATGAGCGGTTCTTC; v_call: TRBV5-4; cdr3_length: 13; d_call: .; clone_size: .; j_call: TRBJ2-1
cdr3_aa: CASSLGSFNVLTF; cdr3_nt: TGTGCCAGCAGCTTAGGGTCGTTCAACGTCCTGACTTTC; v_call: TRBV11-2; cdr3_length: 13; d_call: .; clone_size: .; j_call: TRBJ2-6
cdr3_aa: CARSLRASWGTEGFF; cdr3_nt: TGCGCCAGGAGCCTAAGGGCCTCCTGGGGAACTGAAGGTTTCTTT; v_call: TRBV4-1; cdr3_length: 15; d_call: .; clone_size: .; j_call: TRBJ1-1
cdr3_aa: CASSYEAWPFGGYTF; cdr3_nt: TGTGCTAGCAGTTACGAGGCTTGGCCGTTTGGTGGCTACACCTTC; v_call: TRBV6-5; cdr3_length: 15; d_call: .; clone_size: .; j_call: TRBJ1-2
cdr3_aa: CSASLADNNEQFF; cdr3_nt: TGCAGTGCTAGTCTAGCCGATAACAATGAACAGTTCTTC; v_call: TRBV20-1; cdr3_length: 13; d_call: .; clone_size: .; j_call: TRBJ2-1
cdr3_aa: CVSTGGHQETQYF; cdr3_nt: TGTGTCAGCACGGGGGGCCACCAGGAGACCCAGTACTTC; v_call: TRBV28; cdr3_length: 13; d_call: .; clone_size: .; j_call: TRBJ2-5
cdr3_aa: CTSSYGGQVSTEGFF; cdr3_nt: TGTACCAGCAGTTACGGCGGTCAAGTGTCCACTGAAGGTTTCTTT; v_call: TRBV6-5; cdr3_length: 15; d_call: .; clone_size: .; j_call: TRBJ1-1
cdr3_aa: CASSPITGGIEQFF; cdr3_nt: TGTGCCAGCAGCCCCATCACGGGGGGCATCGAGCAGTTCTTC; v_call: TRBV7-9; cdr3_length: 14; d_call: .; clone_size: .; j_call: TRBJ2-1
cdr3_aa: CVSILLAGGYEQYF; cdr3_nt: TGTGTGAGCATTTTACTAGCGGGAGGATACGAGCAGTACTTC; v_call: TRBV12-3/TRBV12-4; cdr3_length: 14; d_call: TRBD2; clone_size: .; j_call: TRBJ2-7
cdr3_aa: CASSFGQGISGNTIYF; cdr3_nt: TGTGCCAGCAGTTTTGGACAGGGGATATCTGGAAACACCATATATTTT; v_call: TRBV12-3/TRBV12-4; cdr3_length: 16; d_call: TRBD1; clone_size: .; j_call: TRBJ1-3
cdr3_aa: CASSLIHRPEETQYF; cdr3_nt: TGTGCCAGCAGCTTGATTCACAGACCGGAAGAGACCCAGTACTTC; v_call: TRBV5-4; cdr3_length: 15; d_call: .; clone_size: .; j_call: TRBJ2-5
cdr3_aa: CASRDTLTLCF; cdr3_nt: TGTGCCAGCAGAGACACGTTGACCTTGTGCTTC; v_call: TRBV6-5; cdr3_length: 11; d_call: .; clone_size: few; j_call: TRBJ2-5
cdr3_aa: CTSGQDWNVVGEQFF; cdr3_nt: TGTACCAGCGGGCAGGACTGGAACGTTGTTGGGGAGCAGTTCTTC; v_call: TRBV6-5; cdr3_length: 15; d_call: .; clone_size: .; j_call: TRBJ2-1
cdr3_aa: CSARLPTSGRAYEQYF; cdr3_nt: TGTAGTGCTCGCCTGCCCACTAGCGGGCGGGCCTACGAGCAGTACTTC; v_call: TRBV20-1; cdr3_length: 16; d_call: TRBD2; clone_size: once; j_call: TRBJ2-7
cdr3_aa: CASSSSQGFMHGQFF; cdr3_nt: TGTGCCAGCAGCTCCTCGCAGGGGTTCATGCATGGGCAGTTCTTC; v_call: TRBV5-4; cdr3_length: 15; d_call: .; clone_size: .; j_call: TRBJ2-1
cdr3_aa: CSALEIRRDSNYGYTF; cdr3_nt: TGCAGTGCTTTAGAGATTCGCCGGGACAGTAACTATGGCTACACCTTC; v_call: TRBV20-1; cdr3_length: 16; d_call: TRBD1; clone_size: .; j_call: TRBJ1-2
cdr3_aa: CASSSQGRWTEAFF; cdr3_nt: TGTGCCAGTAGCAGTCAGGGGCGATGGACTGAAGCTTTCTTT; v_call: TRBV7-9; cdr3_length: 14; d_call: .; clone_size: .; j_call: TRBJ1-1
cdr3_aa: CASSLYTLPKNIQYF; cdr3_nt: TGTGCCAGCAGTTTATACACCCTACCCAAAAACATTCAATACTTC; v_call: TRBV28; cdr3_length: 15; d_call: .; clone_size: .; j_call: TRBJ2-4
cdr3_aa: CTSSQGRVEREQYF; cdr3_nt: TGTACTAGCAGCCAAGGACGGGTGGAACGCGAGCAGTACTTC; v_call: TRBV4-2; cdr3_length: 14; d_call: .; clone_size: .; j_call: TRBJ2-7
cdr3_aa: CASSLVGGNEQFF; cdr3_nt: TGTGCCAGCAGCTTAGTTGGGGGCAATGAGCAGTTCTTC; v_call: TRBV11-3; cdr3_length: 13; d_call: .; clone_size: .; j_call: TRBJ2-1
cdr3_aa: CASRSGLDDSTDTQYF; cdr3_nt: TGTGCCAGCAGATCCGGGCTAGACGATAGCACAGATACGCAGTATTTT; v_call: TRBV11-3; cdr3_length: 16; d_call: .; clone_size: .; j_call: TRBJ2-3
cdr3_aa: CATSLRQRNGSPLHF; cdr3_nt: TGTGCCACGAGCTTGAGGCAGCGGAATGGATCACCCCTCCACTTT; v_call: TRBV5-6; cdr3_length: 15; d_call: .; clone_size: .; j_call: TRBJ1-6
cdr3_aa: CAGSYGLAGDDQFF; cdr3_nt: TGTGCCGGCAGCTACGGACTAGCTGGAGATGACCAGTTCTTC; v_call: TRBV11-3; cdr3_length: 14; d_call: TRBD2; clone_size: .; j_call: TRBJ2-1
cdr3_aa: CASGRTANVEAFF; cdr3_nt: TGTGCCAGCGGAAGGACAGCGAACGTTGAAGCTTTCTTT; v_call: TRBV6-1; cdr3_length: 13; d_call: .; clone_size: .; j_call: TRBJ1-1
cdr3_aa: CASSLDQGGYEQYF; cdr3_nt: TGTGCCAGCAGCTTAGACCAGGGGGGCTACGAGCAGTACTTC; v_call: TRBV11-1; cdr3_length: 14; d_call: .; clone_size: .; j_call: TRBJ2-7
cdr3_aa: CATSVGGGVPYEQYF; cdr3_nt: TGTGCCACCAGCGTAGGGGGCGGGGTACCCTACGAGCAGTACTTC; v_call: TRBV9; cdr3_length: 15; d_call: .; clone_size: .; j_call: TRBJ2-7
cdr3_aa: CVNSYNIRGSFPPEQFF; cdr3_nt: TGTGTCAACAGTTACAATATACGTGGGAGTTTCCCCCCTGAGCAGTTCTTC; v_call: TRBV6-2/TRBV6-3; cdr3_length: 17; d_call: .; clone_size: .; j_call: TRBJ2-1
cdr3_aa: CASSPGAEEVPEQYF; cdr3_nt: TGTGCCAGCAGTCCCGGGGCAGAGGAGGTTCCCGAGCAGTACTTC; v_call: TRBV28; cdr3_length: 15; d_call: .; clone_size: many; j_call: TRBJ2-7
cdr3_aa: CAISQGNQPQHF; cdr3_nt: TGTGCCATCAGTCAAGGCAATCAGCCCCAGCATTTT; v_call: TRBV4-2; cdr3_length: 12; d_call: .; clone_size: .; j_call: TRBJ1-5
cdr3_aa: CANSQEHATGNIQYF; cdr3_nt: TGTGCCAACAGCCAAGAGCATGCGACAGGCAACATCCAGTACTTC; v_call: TRBV4-1; cdr3_length: 15; d_call: .; clone_size: .; j_call: TRBJ2-4
cdr3_aa: CASMIGGAEPFF; cdr3_nt: TGTGCCAGCATGATAGGGGGCGCGGAACCTTTCTTT; v_call: TRBV28; cdr3_length: 12; d_call: TRBD1; clone_size: .; j_call: TRBJ1-1
cdr3_aa: CASSFGQGAKEQLF; cdr3_nt: .; v_call: TRBV12-3/TRBV12-4; cdr3_length: 14; d_call: .; clone_size: .; j_call: TRBJ2-1
cdr3_aa: CGVDTTGTGVEDTQYF; cdr3_nt: TGCGGCGTCGATACAACCGGGACAGGGGTCGAAGATACGCAGTATTTT; v_call: TRBV29-1; cdr3_length: 16; d_call: TRBD1; clone_size: .; j_call: TRBJ2-3
cdr3_aa: CASSHCGSGNYEQYF; cdr3_nt: TGTGCCAGCAGCCACTGCGGTAGCGGAAACTACGAGCAATACTTC; v_call: TRBV4-2; cdr3_length: 15; d_call: .; clone_size: .; j_call: TRBJ2-7
cdr3_aa: CNASVGGEAETQYF; cdr3_nt: TGCAACGCTAGCGTCGGTGGCGAAGCGGAGACCCAGTACTTC; v_call: TRBV20-1; cdr3_length: 14; d_call: .; clone_size: .; j_call: TRBJ2-5
cdr3_aa: CASSLGGSKHPQHF; cdr3_nt: TGCGCCAGCAGCTTGGGGGGAAGCAAACATCCCCAGCATTTT; v_call: TRBV5-1; cdr3_length: 14; d_call: .; clone_size: .; j_call: TRBJ1-5
cdr3_aa: CSGRDRRTDTQYF; cdr3_nt: TGCAGTGGAAGGGACCGAAGGACAGATACGCAGTATTTT; v_call: TRBV29-1; cdr3_length: 13; d_call: .; clone_size: .; j_call: TRBJ2-3
cdr3_aa: CNIGFGVDTQYF; cdr3_nt: TGCAACATAGGATTTGGCGTAGATACGCAGTATTTT; v_call: TRBV29-1; cdr3_length: 12; d_call: .; clone_size: .; j_call: TRBJ2-3
cdr3_aa: CSVASLDRGRFEQCF; cdr3_nt: TGCAGCGTCGCTTCACTCGACAGGGGGCGCTTCGAGCAGTGCTTC; v_call: TRBV29-1; cdr3_length: 15; d_call: TRBD1; clone_size: .; j_call: TRBJ2-7
cdr3_aa: CSPDYTGEPFF; cdr3_nt: TGCAGCCCTGACTACACCGGGGAGCCGTTTTTT; v_call: TRBV29-1; cdr3_length: 11; d_call: .; clone_size: .; j_call: TRBJ2-2